One sample yielded the 23 T cell receptor beta chains listed below, sequenced in a study of CD8 T cells in Susac syndrome. Reverse transcription used about 0.45 to 1 ug RNA and random hexamers. TCRdb used MiXCR to reprocess the immunoSEQ multiplex PCR reads, holding one entry per CDR3 protein. There are about 240,000 distinct CDR3 sequences in the sample; 90% to 96% occur only once, and 0.1% lies in the top ten. Sequencing was carried out using CD4+ T cells from PBMCs. Receptors originate from a human donor with Susac syndrome.

The chain's CDR3 is CASSRAWQGSYEQYF. CDR3 coding DNA: TGTGCCAGCAGCAGGGCATGGCAGGGATCCTACGAGCAGTACTTC. J is TRBJ2-7 and V is TRBV12-3 or TRBV12-4, with a weak D call TRBD1 (5 bases). The V and J ends lost 6 bases and 1 base respectively, with 16 bases between them. This CDR3 spans 15 amino acids.

V gene TRBV10-2 combines with J gene TRBJ2-2, with TRBD2 matching 7 bases. Germline V gene sequence: CDR1 WSHSY, CDR2 SAAADI. The V segment lost 0 bases and the J segment 5 bases; nucleotides outside the gene matches: 3. The CDR3 is 15 amino acids. The CDR3 DNA reads as TGCGCCAGCAGTGAGTCACTAGCGACGACCGGGGAGCTGTTTTTT. The encoded protein is CASSESLATTGELFF.

The rearrangement joins TRBV2 to TRBJ2-2; D is tentatively TRBD1 or TRBD2 (5 bases each). The germline V and J ends were trimmed by 8 bases and 6 bases, with 10 bases remaining between them. The CDR3 runs to 12 residues. Germline CDR1 is SNHLY and CDR2 is FYNNEI. The CDR3 reads CASRGIAGELFF. CDR3 DNA: TGTGCCAGCCGGGGCATCGCCGGGGAGCTGTTTTTT. Based on the CDR3 plus reference TRBV2 and TRBJ2-2, the full variable domain is EPEVTQTPSHQVTQMGQEVILRCVPISNHLYFYWYRQILGQKVEFLVSFYNNEISEKSEIFDDQFSVERPDGSNFTLKIRSTKLEDSAMYFCASRGIAGELFFGEGSRLTVL.

The chain employs TRBV3-1 and TRBJ2-2; TRBD2 matches at 7 bases. The germline CDR1 and CDR2 sequences are LGHDT and YNNKEL (reference sequence). The CDR3 has 15 amino acids. The V segment lost 7 bases and the J segment 2 bases; nucleotides outside the gene matches: 7. The chain's CDR3 is CASIAGSINTGELFF. In nucleotides, the CDR3 is TGTGCCAGCATAGCGGGTAGCATCAACACCGGGGAGCTGTTTTTT.

This chain connects TRBV30 to TRBJ1-2, with 9 bases fitting TRBD1. The V gene end was trimmed by 7 bases and the J gene end by 4 bases; junction bases not matched to a gene: 13. The CDR3 runs to 15 residues. Germline CDR1 reads GTSNPN; CDR2 reads SVGIG (reference sequence). The CDR3 reads CAYTKTGGQIYGYTF. The CDR3 nucleotides read TGTGCCTACACGAAAACAGGGGGCCAAATCTATGGCTACACCTTC.

This chain uses TRBV7-3 with TRBJ1-2; 7 nucleotides align to TRBD1. Germline lookup yields CDR1 SGHTA and CDR2 FQGTGA. The CDR3 is made up of 15 amino acids. Trimming at V came to 2 bases and at J to 6 bases, leaving 9 bases not matched to a gene. CDR3 nucleotide sequence: TGTGCCAGCAGCTTAGATTCCAGGGGGAGGGATGGCTACACCTTC. It codes for CASSLDSRGRDGYTF.

In this sample, this clonotype turned up once. The chain has TRBV6-6 and TRBJ1-1, with 8 bases identical to TRBD1. V lost 6 bases, J lost 4 bases, and 10 bases stayed unmatched. This CDR3 comprises 15 residues. CDR1 is MNHNY, CDR2 SVGAGI, per germline (reference sequence). CDR3 DNA: TGTGCCAGCAGAATAACCCAGGGGGCGGGCACTGAAGCTTTCTTT. Protein product: CASRITQGAGTEAFF.

The CDR3 sequence: CASSLATDSLLSNEQFF. The CDR3 nucleotides read TGTGCCAGCAGCTTAGCGACGGACAGTTTGCTGTCCAATGAGCAGTTCTTC. The genes are TRBV11-1 and TRBJ2-1; TRBD1 might be the D (6 bases). V was shortened by 0 bases and J by 6 bases, with 18 bases between the two germline ends. Germline V gene data show CDR1 as SGHAT and CDR2 as FQDESV (reference sequence). This CDR3 has 17 residues. Looking up the rest from reference TRBV11-1 and TRBJ2-1 gives the full variable domain: EAEVAQSPRYKITEKSQAVAFWCDPISGHATLYWYRQILGQGPELLVQFQDESVVDDSQLPKDRFSAERLKGVDSTLKIQPAELGDSAMYLCASSLATDSLLSNEQFFGPGTRLTVL.

The V gene is TRBV5-6, the J gene TRBJ1-2, with D unclear. This CDR3 is built from 16 residues. V lost 0 bases to trimming and J lost 2 bases, with 14 bases between them. Germline V gene data show CDR1 as SGHDT and CDR2 as YYEEEE. Here the CDR3 reads CASSLVRLSGNYGYTF. The CDR3, as DNA: TGTGCCAGCAGCTTGGTTCGGTTATCGGGGAACTATGGCTACACCTTC.

The chain is built from TRBV5-1 and TRBJ1-2; D is ambiguous. The CDR3 contains 13 residues. Germline V gene data show CDR1 as SGHRS and CDR2 as YFSETQ. Between the trimmed V and J ends, which lost 4 bases and 5 bases, there was a span of 12 bases. The CDR3 region has the DNA TGCGCCAGCAGCGAGGACGGGAGTTATGGCTACACCTTC. Translation gives CASSEDGSYGYTF.

The chain's CDR3 is CASTTGRPPYEQYF. In nucleotides, the CDR3 is TGTGCCAGCACTACGGGGCGCCCACCCTACGAGCAGTACTTC. The rearrangement joins TRBV25-1 to TRBJ2-7; D possibly matches TRBD1 or TRBD2 (5 bases each). The CDR3 loop spans 14 amino acids. Trimming cost V 7 bases and J 2 bases, with 15 bases left between them. CDR1 and CDR2 (germline): MGHDK, SYGVNS.

The rearrangement joins TRBV15 to TRBJ1-2; no firm D call. Germline values: CDR1 LNHNV, CDR2 YYDKDF (reference sequence). The ends were cut back, 5 bases at V and 8 bases at J, with 15 bases in the middle. The CDR3 length is 13 residues. Here the CDR3 DNA reads TGTGCCACCAGCCTACCTTTTTACCTCGGCTACACCTTC. It codes for CATSLPFYLGYTF.

This sequence joins TRBV20-1 and TRBJ2-2; 9 bases align to TRBD2. After removal of 1 base from V and 4 bases from J, the junction contained 4 bases not matched to a gene. Germline CDR1 and CDR2: DFQATT and SNEGSKA (reference sequence). The CDR3 contains 15 residues. This CDR3 reads CSARASSGITGELFF. The CDR3 DNA follows: TGCAGTGCTAGAGCCTCTAGCGGGATCACCGGGGAGCTGTTTTTT.

Written as DNA, the CDR3 is TGTGCCAGCAGTACTGGGACGGCCGTAGGGGCCAACGTCCTGACTTTC. Its translation: CASSTGTAVGANVLTF. This chain links TRBV6-6 with TRBJ2-6; the D gene could be TRBD1 or TRBD2 (5 bases each). In germline, CDR1 is MNHNY, CDR2 SVGAGI (reference sequence). The CDR3 contains 16 residues. Trimming cost V 5 bases and J 4 bases, with 15 bases left between them.

This clonotype showed up just once. The gene calls are TRBV7-3 and TRBJ2-2; possibly TRBD1 or TRBD2 for D (5 bases each). V gave up 5 bases and J gave up 7 bases, with 8 bases separating them. The length of the CDR3 is 12 residues. CDR1 and CDR2 from the germline V gene are SGHTA and FQGTGA. The DNA of the CDR3 is TGTGCCAGCAGCACTGGGGGCGGGGAGCTGTTTTTT. Its translation: CASSTGGGELFF.

This clonotype was seen only once. The gene calls are TRBV5-6 and TRBJ1-1; D perhaps matches TRBD1 (5 bases). There are 16 residues in the CDR3. Germline V lookup: CDR1 SGHDT, CDR2 YYEEEE. V lost 4 bases and J 6 bases, leaving 22 bases between the germline ends. CDR3 region: CASSIHRSPWGPEAFF. The CDR3 bases are TGTGCCAGCAGCATCCACAGGTCTCCCTGGGGCCCTGAAGCTTTCTTT.

The gene calls are TRBV28 and TRBJ1-1; D uncertain. The ends were cut back, 2 bases at V and 10 bases at J, with 17 bases in the middle. Germline V gene sequence: CDR1 MDHEN, CDR2 SYDVKM. The CDR3 extends over 14 amino acids. The CDR3 nucleotides read TGTGCCAGCAGTTTAAGTTATCGGTCCAGCGGAGCTTTCTTT. This translates into CASSLSYRSSGAFF.

This sequence joins TRBV20-1 and TRBJ2-7; TRBD2 matches 11 bases. This CDR3 contains 15 residues. Per the germline V gene, CDR1 is DFQATT and CDR2 is SNEGSKA (reference sequence). V lost 0 bases and J lost 3; bases outside the gene matches: 4. Here the CDR3 reads CSAREGSGGGYEQYF. In nucleotides, the CDR3 is TGCAGTGCTAGAGAGGGTAGCGGGGGGGGCTACGAGCAGTACTTC.

This rearrangement joins TRBV10-3 to TRBJ2-5; 7 nucleotides match TRBD2. The trim removed 4 bases at V and 5 bases at J, leaving 7 bases unmatched. The CDR3 extends over 14 amino acids. CDR1 is ENHRY and CDR2 is SYGVKD in the germline V gene. CDR3 residues: CAISAPGGMETQYF. The CDR3 nucleotides are TGTGCCATCAGTGCCCCGGGGGGAATGGAGACCCAGTACTTC.

This chain connects TRBV18 to TRBJ1-2; the D gene is possibly TRBD1 (5 bases). Germline V lookup: CDR1 KGHSH, CDR2 LQKENI. The CDR3 covers 15 residues. Trimming removed 3 bases at V and 9 bases at J, with 20 bases between. CDR3 loop: CASSPPNVDSRRYTF. The DNA of the CDR3 is TGTGCCAGCTCACCGCCTAACGTCGACAGTCGGCGCTACACCTTC.

The chain uses TRBV12-3 or TRBV12-4 and TRBJ1-5, with unresolved D. The CDR3 is 15 amino acids. The V end lost 6 bases, the J end lost 6 bases, and 18 bases lay between the germline ends. CDR3 DNA: TGTGCCAGCAGATCCCCGGGCTATAGTAGTCAGCCCCAGCATTTT. Its translation is CASRSPGYSSQPQHF.

The gene calls are TRBV7-2 and TRBJ1-1, with TRBD1 as a possible D gene (5 bases). The CDR3 sequence is 14 residues long. CDR1 and CDR2 from the germline V gene are SGHTA and FQGNSA. V gave up 4 bases and J gave up 1 base, with 10 bases separating them. The CDR3 loop reads CASSSPTENTEAFF. CDR3 nucleotides: TGTGCCAGCAGCTCCCCGACAGAGAACACTGAAGCTTTCTTT.

V and J are TRBV20-1 and TRBJ2-1; 8 nucleotides agree with TRBD2. Per germline, CDR1 DFQATT and CDR2 SNEGSKA (reference sequence). The trim removed 5 bases at V and 8 bases at J, leaving 8 bases unmatched. The CDR3 length is 13 residues. As DNA, the CDR3 is TGCAGTGCTGCCCCGACTAGCGCCTATGAGCAGTTCTTC. Translating gives CSAAPTSAYEQFF.